Listed below are T cell receptor beta chains from one sample, sequenced in a study of T cell changes during pregnancy in multiple sclerosis. Data came from immunoSEQ multiplex PCR; TCRdb stores just in-frame clones and leaves some out. The sample consists of around 61,000 clones, 85% to 90% of them appearing once. The sample here was peripheral blood, taken in the first trimester of pregnancy. The receptors derive from a female donor in good health, enrolled as a control in a pregnancy study. Both conserved end residues are trimmed from each CDR3. Fields, in order: V gene, J gene, CDR3 protein.

TRBV7-9,TRBJ1-4,ASSLSAGTQYEKLF
TRBV4-3,TRBJ2-3,ASSPNGRGEDTQY
TRBV27,TRBJ2-7,ASSEPGFSSYEQY
TRBV19,TRBJ2-7,ASSFGGTGTYEQY
TRBV18,TRBJ2-1,ASSPGTGNINEQF
TRBV5-1,TRBJ1-1,ASSLAAGNTEAF
TRBV6-6,TRBJ2-2,ASSYTGGDTGELF
TRBV15,TRBJ1-4,ATSRDRLQGNEKLF
TRBV2,TRBJ2-3,AHRRERGDTDTQY
TRBV30,TRBJ1-4,AWSLFAYWDRDNEKLF
TRBV21-1,TRBJ1-5,ASRGRQPQH
TRBV7-9,TRBJ1-2,ASSPIEGANYGYT
TRBV4-2,TRBJ2-1,ASSQDGTGAYNEQF
TRBV2,TRBJ1-1,ASTVTVEAF
TRBV9,TRBJ2-1,ASTRGDRVRDEQF
TRBV19,TRBJ1-1,ASNPMRNTEAF
TRBV7-8,TRBJ1-2,ASSDRGIADGYT
TRBV29-1,TRBJ1-1,SVEDRGLGTEAF
TRBV6-6,TRBJ2-5,ASSQLSSGRGETQY
TRBV9,TRBJ1-1,ASSVEQTNTEAF
TRBV30,TRBJ2-5,AWSTIAGETQY
TRBV15,TRBJ1-5,ATSGGGGDYQPQH
TRBV5-8,TRBJ1-2,ASSWTANYGYT